The sequence of this TCR beta chain was determined in a study of blood T cell repertoires in COVID-19. Trimming at V came to 6 bases and at J to 9 bases, leaving 5 bases not matched to a gene. CDR1 and CDR2 (germline): WSHSY, SAAADI. This CDR3 has 14 amino acids. The data were produced by immunoSEQ multiplex PCR, yet TCRdb's version contains in-frame clones alone and is incomplete. This sample has roughly 92,000 clones; roughly 91% occur once, and the top ten carry about 5%. The chain is built from TRBV10-2 and TRBJ1-6; 10 bases match TRBD1. The TCR was taken from a woman of 80 years or more with acute or convalescent COVID-19. The specimen was peripheral blood. Written as DNA, the CDR3 is TGCGCCAGCAGGGGGACAGGGGATGGTTCACCCCTCCACTTT. Its protein is CASRGTGDGSPLHF.